Below, one T cell receptor beta chain is given with its context. This clone's antigen is unknown. The cohort comprised hundreds of healthy bone marrow donors. At the time of sampling, every cohort member was nominally healthy, though immune exposures that went unrecorded were likely present. The donor tested CMV seronegative and was one of the 352 seronegative cohort members. Each donor provided a peripheral blood sample, and peripheral blood mononuclear cells were used for TCR beta sequencing. The Qiagen DNeasy Blood Extraction Kit was used to extract genomic DNA from the blood cell samples. This entry belongs to a study of cytomegalovirus exposure and HLA in healthy donors (dated by TCRdb to the late 2010s). Looking at the study overall: According to an earlier analysis of a few hundred of the donors, some 180 million T cells yielded 117 million unique TCR beta sequences and 276 Gb of sequence data. About 300 gigabases of sequencing data and approximately 85 million unique TCR sequences were included in an early release covering about 620 HLA-typed donors. Donor age, sex, ethnicity and CMV serostatus were compiled alongside the repertoire data. Among the roughly 410 genotyped donors, roughly 80% belonged to the genetic ancestry cluster associated with self-reported Caucasian donors. Besides the first cohort of 666 subjects, a separate validation cohort made up of roughly 120 different subjects was used. Four or five DR-DQ haplotypes were handled as single units for association and clustering because linkage in the cohort was strong. To predict cytomegalovirus infection status, the study brought together high-throughput TCR immunosequencing, statistical association of individual TCRs with disease status, and machine learning. A later analysis re-analyzed previously published TCR beta repertoires from 550 to 700 donors and added high-resolution HLA genotyping to study TCR occurrence patterns. Among about 410 genotyped donors of the cohort, an average of about 240,000 unique TCR beta nucleotide sequences was sequenced per donor, of which approximately 18% were non-productive. Both class I and class II loci were covered by HLA typing, at four-digit resolution. Every discovery cohort repertoire had been produced on one sequencing platform. The T cell repertoires of 670 or so subjects were profiled by immunosequencing and related to cytomegalovirus serostatus. In a later genetic analysis, genome-wide SNP genotypes for about three fifths of the 666 donors were used, and that subset was treated as a discovery cohort. Typing coverage varied by locus: roughly 629-640 donors for A, B, C, DRB1 and DQB1; approximately 500 for DQA1; about 590 for DPA1; under 490 for DPB1. An earlier analysis of about 620 of the donors applied high-throughput TCR beta sequencing to assess whether each TCR beta V gene segment acted as functional or pseudogenic. The aim of the study was to test whether cataloging public T cell receptors could identify signatures of past pathogen exposure. The later analysis used no new phenotypic data to find candidate immune exposures, relying instead on TCR beta sequences and their occurrence across donors. Findings and caveats that apply to the study as a whole: Cytomegalovirus status was reported to be diagnosed by the classifier with high specificity and sensitivity in both the original and validation cohorts. A further reported finding was that TCR beta sequences accurately predicted the HLA-A and HLA-B alleles for most subjects in the first cohort. The authors suggested that the approach could potentially be extended to other disease states and immunological phenotypes. Most TCR sequences were seen in very few donors, while some public TCRs were found in many individuals. Only TCR beta chains were sequenced in this cohort, and the absence of alpha or paired-chain data limited detectable features. In an earlier analysis of fewer than 700 of the donors, most TCR beta V segments appeared in productive rearrangements about 90% or about 30% of the time, broadly matching IMGT annotations. Correlated functional status among segregating V segments might reflect linkage disequilibrium, but an unknown experimental factor could not be ruled out. According to a later analysis, parvovirus B19, influenza, CMV and Epstein-Barr virus appeared linked to several top co-occurrence clusters. CMV serostatus was the only immune exposure information available for the cohort. In a later analysis, 16,951 TCR beta sequences were associated with specific HLA alleles at a false discovery rate of 0.05. Roughly uniform sequencing depth across donors was assumed in presence/absence analyses, although this assumption may not hold. The 87-base-pair reads could not distinguish some IMGT-functional V segments, including TRBV6-2 and TRBV6-3, so those segments were excluded. The study listed 164 TCR beta chains as associated with cytomegalovirus. Because counts were too low, about 15 rarely observed V segments, including chromosome 9 orphons, were left out of the earlier analysis of some 640 of the donors. The sequencing pipeline was judged likely to have produced a cluster of highly shared sequence variants as a technical artifact. In a later analysis, the rate of TCR association differed among HLA loci, with DRB1 alleles having the most associated TCRs and HLA-C alleles having the fewest. Because some donors lacked HLA typing at each locus, the association tests relied only on the typed subset. Compared with equally common non-associated chains, HLA-associated TCR beta chains in a later analysis were more clonally expanded and had lower generation probabilities. V-gene and J-gene trimming of TCR beta chains was associated with a missense DCLRE1C variant in a later genetic analysis, and the association was replicated in an independent cohort. Assigning TCR associations to individual alleles was difficult when HLA alleles, especially DR and DQ, strongly co-occurred. In vitro tests confirmed that three of the cytomegalovirus-associated TCR beta chains recognize cytomegalovirus antigens. A later genetic analysis reported fewer N-insertions in productive TCRs among donors in an Asian-associated ancestry cluster than the roughly 720-donor mean. Most CMV-associated TCR beta chains appeared to be HLA-restricted in a later analysis, and the HLA associations seemed to be driven largely by CMV exposure.

CDR1 and CDR2 were assigned from the germline V gene (reference sequence) as MNHEY and SMNVEV. The CDR3 sequence holds 15 residues, the cysteine and phenylalanine included. Only the CDR3 portion is preserved as DNA: 45 bases, with reading frame beginning at the first base. The V end gives up 3 bases and the J end 8 bases, leaving 11 bases in the junction not matched to a gene. The library was built by means of the immunoSEQ multiplex PCR assay. For the multiplex PCR, a mixture combining 60 forward primers for TCR Vbeta segments and 13 reverse primers for TCR Jbeta segments was used. The CDR3 region of rearranged TCR beta genes was amplified from genomic DNA with a multiplex PCR assay. On the Illumina HiSeq System, the amplified TCR beta libraries were sequenced as 87-base-pair reads. In the original analysis: A later analysis tallied about 77 million unique TCR beta chains across the 640 or so repertoires, and approximately 11 million of those chains were shared by two or more donors. A nearest-neighbor algorithm error-corrected the raw reads and collapsed the reads into unique sequences, merging closely related sequences to remove PCR and sequencing errors. CDR3 sequences were aligned to IMGT reference sequences to assign V, D and J gene segments. For a sequence to be retained, a match of at least six nucleotides to both a V gene segment and a J gene segment was required. Rearrangements were classified as productive when the CDR3 lacked stop codons and remained in frame with V and J, and all other rearrangements were classified as non-productive. Following IMGT convention, CDR3 was defined as the stretch from the second conserved V-encoded cysteine to the conserved J-encoded phenylalanine. The earlier analysis of some 540 of the donors excluded any sequence lacking an unambiguous match to a single V gene segment. In an earlier analysis of several hundred of the donors, V segments were called functional above 56.7% productive rearrangements and were called segregating when the between-donor standard deviation exceeded 5%. A statistical classification framework was built for diagnosing cytomegalovirus status from the catalog of TCR beta chain sequences. In a later analysis, V and J genes were assigned by comparing TCR nucleotide sequences against IMGT/GENE-DB human TR gene sequences. A later analysis assigned CDR3 sequences and most-parsimonious VDJ recombination scenarios with the TCRdist pipeline. A later analysis defined each TCR beta chain by its CDR3 amino acid sequence plus V-gene family, and excluded reads lacking a unique V-gene family. To address suspected cross-contamination and a sequencing artifact, a later analysis removed roughly 640 highly shared, low-generation-probability nucleotide sequences. In a later analysis, a clonal expansion index for each public chain was calculated from normalized within-repertoire ranks of inferred template counts. A later analysis computed generation probabilities with a VDJ recombination model fitted to out-of-frame rearrangements, and checked the results against IGoR. In a later analysis, hypergeometric tests were used to score TCR-TCR, TCR-HLA and TCR-CMV co-occurrence, with a repertoire-size bias correction applied to TCR pairs. In a later analysis, false discovery rates were estimated by permuting HLA or CMV assignments 20 times. A later analysis grouped co-occurring TCRs with DBSCAN, adding TCRdist sequence similarity when clustering within HLA-allele-positive subsets. Repertoires with fewer than 30,000 or more than 120,000 public chains, plus five repertoires with anomalous nucleotide sharing, were excluded from co-occurrence clustering. Held by TCRdb, this immuneACCESS table contains in-frame sequences only and omits some clones. Under half of the omission traces to an unresolved V gene where checked; the cause of the rest is unknown. D and trimming were read from the DNA, whereas the V and J calls and clone size are those reported in that table. This sample's listing comprises some 200,000 clones. About 6.5% of the sample is in the top ten clones.

Specimen: PBMCs. The rearrangement combines TRBV27 with TRBJ1-2; the central 8 bases match TRBD1. The TCR originated in a man between 25 and 39 years old in good health and CMV-seronegative. This receptor carries the CDR3 CASSLSRTGLRGYTF. The nucleotides read TGTGCCAGCAGTTTGTCGAGGACAGGGTTGCGGGGCTACACCTTC.